Following are 23 T cell receptor beta chains from one sample sequenced in a study of T cell responses to AZD1222 COVID-19 vaccine. Here immunoSEQ multiplex PCR was the method, and the copy in TCRdb shows in-frame clones only, minus some. This sample has around 89,000 clones, with approximately 89% found just once. Sequences were derived from peripheral blood, sampled 28 days after the second AZD1222 dose. The receptor source for this set is an adult who received the AZD1222 COVID-19 vaccine.

This chain joins TRBV11-1 and TRBJ1-1; D may be TRBD1 (5 bases). This CDR3 has 15 residues. V was cut by 1 base and J by 3 bases, with 12 bases left in between. Per germline, CDR1 SGHAT and CDR2 FQDESV (reference sequence). The CDR3 region has the DNA TGTGCCAGCAGCTTAGATCCAGGGAGGTACACTGAAGCTTTCTTT. Its protein product is CASSLDPGRYTEAFF.

This clone was picked up one time. The chain recombines TRBV14 with TRBJ2-7, with D tentatively TRBD2 (6 bases). The V gene lost 3 bases and the J gene lost 3 bases, with 15 bases spanning the gap. The CDR3 runs 15 residues. Germline values: CDR1 SGHDN, CDR2 FVKESK. CDR3 in amino acids: CASSQALGGSYEQYF. In DNA, the CDR3 is TGTGCCAGCAGCCAGGCTTTAGGAGGGAGCTACGAGCAGTACTTC.

The V and J genes are TRBV2 and TRBJ2-7; tentatively, D is TRBD2 (5 bases). Trimming removed 3 bases at V and 0 bases at J, with 12 bases between. Looked up from germline, CDR1 is SNHLY and CDR2 is FYNNEI. The CDR3 loop spans 15 amino acids. The CDR3 region is CASSEERLSSYEQYF. As DNA, the CDR3 is TGTGCCAGCAGTGAGGAGCGGCTAAGCTCCTACGAGCAGTACTTC.

This rearrangement joins TRBV3-1 (or the pseudogene TRBV3-2) to TRBJ2-3, with 8 bases lining up with TRBD2. The V and J ends lost 6 bases and 0 bases, in that order; junction bases with no gene match: 14. The germline CDR1 and CDR2 sequences are LGHDT and YNNKEL (reference sequence). This CDR3 has 18 residues. The CDR3 reads CASRGPKGAGVSTDTQYF. CDR3 coding DNA: TGTGCCAGCAGGGGGCCCAAGGGAGCGGGGGTGAGCACAGATACGCAGTATTTT.

V usage is TRBV13 and J usage is TRBJ2-2, with 13 bases that match TRBD2. Germline CDR1 and CDR2: PRHDT and FYEKMQ (reference sequence). The CDR3 is 17 amino acids. Germline trimming cut 3 bases from V and 3 bases from J; bases unmatched to any gene: 4. Here the CDR3 reads CASSLGLAGKDTGELFF. CDR3 coding DNA: TGTGCCAGCAGCTTGGGACTAGCGGGAAAGGACACCGGGGAGCTGTTTTTT.

This rearrangement joins TRBV28 to TRBJ1-1; D is ambiguous. Germline V gene sequence: CDR1 MDHEN, CDR2 SYDVKM. Trimming took 2 bases from V and 1 from J, leaving 11 bases between them. The CDR3 is 15 amino acids. The CDR3 region is CASSLIGRQNTEAFF. In DNA form, the CDR3 reads TGTGCCAGCAGTTTAATTGGGCGTCAGAACACTGAAGCTTTCTTT.

The rearrangement joins TRBV28 to TRBJ1-1, with a tentative D call TRBD1 (5 bases). The germline V gene has CDR1 MDHEN and CDR2 SYDVKM. V shed 3 bases and J shed 3 bases, with 14 bases lying between them. The CDR3 has 15 residues. CDR3 amino acids: CASSFGGVSDTEAFF. For the CDR3, the DNA is TGTGCCAGCAGTTTTGGGGGGGTTTCTGACACTGAAGCTTTCTTT.

The chain couples TRBV5-1 to TRBJ1-1; 12 nucleotides align to TRBD1. Germline CDR1 and CDR2: SGHRS and YFSETQ. J lost 3 bases, V lost 0 bases, and 6 bases had no gene match. This CDR3 is 17 amino acids long. This CDR3 reads CASSLEGTGGRDTEAFF. In DNA, the CDR3 is TGCGCCAGCAGCTTGGAGGGGACAGGGGGCCGGGACACTGAAGCTTTCTTT.

This clone was detected only once. The genes are TRBV18 and TRBJ1-6; D perhaps matches TRBD1 (6 bases). Germline V gene lookup returns CDR1 KGHSH and CDR2 LQKENI. The CDR3 totals 16 residues. V was shortened by 2 bases and J by 6 bases, with 14 bases between the two germline ends. DNA of the CDR3: TGTGCCAGCTCACCAACGGTAACAGGGCCTAATTCACCCCTCCACTTT. Its protein product is CASSPTVTGPNSPLHF.

A single count supports this clone. The chain combines TRBV5-1 with TRBJ2-5, with D possibly matching TRBD1 (6 bases). Trimming removed 4 bases from V and 2 bases from J, with 15 bases in between. The CDR3 is made up of 15 amino acids. Germline V gene sequence: CDR1 SGHRS, CDR2 YFSETQ. CDR3 residues: CASSPPTGAQETQYF. The CDR3 DNA follows: TGCGCCAGCAGCCCTCCGACAGGCGCGCAAGAGACCCAGTACTTC.

This chain joins TRBV14 and TRBJ1-2; TRBD1 might be the D (5 bases). V lost 1 base to trimming and J lost 3 bases, with 12 bases between them. This CDR3 has 15 amino acids. Per the germline V gene, CDR1 is SGHDN and CDR2 is FVKESK. Written as DNA, the CDR3 is TGTGCCAGCAGCCAAGGTCCAGGGCTCTACTATGGCTACACCTTC. The encoded protein is CASSQGPGLYYGYTF.

This clone is a singleton in its sample. The CDR3 DNA follows: TGTGCCAGCAGCCCAGGGGGGGGTTCTAACTATGGCTACACCTTC. Protein sequence: CASSPGGGSNYGYTF. The V and J genes are TRBV7-2 and TRBJ1-2; 7 positions agree with TRBD1. The J segment lost 0 bases and the V segment lost 5 bases, leaving 6 bases of the junction unmatched. The CDR3 length is 15 residues. CDR1 SGHTA and CDR2 FQGNSA come from the germline V gene. Supplemented by reference TRBV7-2 and TRBJ1-2, the full variable domain reads GAGVSQSPSNKVTEKGKDVELRCDPISGHTALYWYRQSLGQGLEFLIYFQGNSAPDKSGLPSDRFSAERTGGSVSTLTIQRTQQEDSAVYLCASSPGGGSNYGYTFGSGTRLTVV.

The V and J genes are TRBV30 and TRBJ2-1; tentatively, D is TRBD1 or TRBD2 (5 bases each). Germline CDR1 reads GTSNPN; CDR2 reads SVGIG (reference sequence). This CDR3 comprises 13 residues. Trimming cost V 4 bases and J 9 bases, with 16 bases left between them. In nucleotides, the CDR3 is TGTGCCTGGAACCTTGGTGGGGGAATTGAGCAGTTCTTC. Translating it yields CAWNLGGGIEQFF.

This clone was observed a single time. The chain is built from TRBV24-1 and TRBJ2-1, with 9 nucleotides matching TRBD2. The germline V gene encodes CDR1 KGHDR and CDR2 SFDVKD. With 1 base clipped from V and 6 bases from J, the junction kept 3 bases outside the gene matches. There are 15 residues in the CDR3. The CDR3 loop reads CATSDFAGGANEQFF. The CDR3 bases are TGTGCCACCAGTGATTTTGCGGGGGGGGCCAATGAGCAGTTCTTC.

Comments on this clone: The same CDR3 can be traced to other DNA sequences in this sample. J is TRBJ1-1 and V is TRBV10-3; the D is unclear. Trimming cost V 2 bases and J 4 bases, with 5 bases left between them. Germline values: CDR1 ENHRY, CDR2 SYGVKD. There are 12 residues in the CDR3. The CDR3 coding sequence is TGTGCCATCAGTGAGGGAGGCACTGAAGCTTTCTTT. It yields the protein CAISEGGTEAFF.

The rearrangement joins TRBV19 to TRBJ1-2; 9 positions match TRBD1. The V gene's germline CDR1 is LNHDA and CDR2 SQIVND (reference sequence). The ends lost 4 bases at V and 4 bases at J; junction bases unmatched: 4. The CDR3 totals 14 residues. DNA for the CDR3: TGTGCCAGTAGTAGGGACAGGGATCCCTATGGCTACACCTTC. This gives the protein CASSRDRDPYGYTF.

This chain uses TRBV15 with TRBJ1-1, with D perhaps TRBD1 (6 bases). Per germline, CDR1 LNHNV and CDR2 YYDKDF (reference sequence). The V and J ends lost 0 bases and 7 bases respectively, with 15 bases between them. The CDR3 spans 15 residues. CDR3 coding DNA: TGTGCCACCAGCAGAGATGTAGGGGGGGGCAGTGAAGCTTTCTTT. Protein product: CATSRDVGGGSEAFF.

The chain employs TRBV6-6 and TRBJ2-7, with 10 bases aligning to TRBD1. The CDR3 totals 15 residues. Looked up from germline, CDR1 is MNHNY and CDR2 is SVGAGI (reference sequence). V shed 6 bases and J 4 bases; nucleotides not matched to a gene: 9. CDR3 sequence (DNA): TGTGCCAGCAGGCAACTGGGACAGGGGCTATACGAGCAGTACTTC. Its protein is CASRQLGQGLYEQYF.

The chain links TRBV27 to TRBJ1-2; D is uncertain. Trimming stripped 4 bases from V and 7 bases from J, with 16 bases between. Germline-derived CDR1 and CDR2 are MNHEY and SMNVEV (reference sequence). CDR3 length: 14 residues. The CDR3 sequence is CASSSGFGAAGYTF. CDR3 bases: TGTGCCAGCAGTTCGGGGTTTGGAGCGGCTGGCTACACCTTC.

V and J are TRBV27 and TRBJ1-1; a possible D gene is TRBD1 (6 bases). The CDR3 is made up of 15 amino acids. Trimming pared 4 bases from V and 7 bases from J, leaving 19 bases between. Germline CDR1 is MNHEY and CDR2 is SMNVEV (reference sequence). The CDR3 loop reads CASSSNDRRFNEAFF. The CDR3 nucleotides are TGTGCCAGCAGTTCCAACGACAGGCGGTTTAATGAAGCTTTCTTT.

J is TRBJ1-4 and V is TRBV5-6; tentative D call: TRBD1 (5 bases). Germline loops: CDR1 SGHDT, CDR2 YYEEEE. Deletions cut 3 bases from V and 5 bases from J, with 11 bases between. CDR3 length: 14 amino acids. The CDR3 nucleotides read TGTGCCAGCAGCTCTCAGGGAAGGAATGAAAAACTGTTTTTT. Translating it yields CASSSQGRNEKLFF.

The rearrangement joins TRBV4-1 to TRBJ1-1; TRBD1 is a possible D gene (5 bases). V was shortened by 3 bases and J by 8 bases, with 13 bases between the two germline ends. The CDR3 runs 13 residues. Germline lookup yields CDR1 MGHRA and CDR2 YSYEKL. DNA of the CDR3: TGCGCCAGCAGCCAGGCCAGGACAACGGAAGCTTTCTTT. Its protein is CASSQARTTEAFF.

The J gene is TRBJ2-5, the V gene TRBV12-3 or TRBV12-4; D is uncertain. The CDR3 contains 12 residues. Trimming left V 3 bases short and J 4 bases short, with 6 bases between. The CDR3 is CASSFDTETQYF. Here the CDR3 DNA reads TGTGCCAGCAGTTTTGACACAGAGACCCAGTACTTC.